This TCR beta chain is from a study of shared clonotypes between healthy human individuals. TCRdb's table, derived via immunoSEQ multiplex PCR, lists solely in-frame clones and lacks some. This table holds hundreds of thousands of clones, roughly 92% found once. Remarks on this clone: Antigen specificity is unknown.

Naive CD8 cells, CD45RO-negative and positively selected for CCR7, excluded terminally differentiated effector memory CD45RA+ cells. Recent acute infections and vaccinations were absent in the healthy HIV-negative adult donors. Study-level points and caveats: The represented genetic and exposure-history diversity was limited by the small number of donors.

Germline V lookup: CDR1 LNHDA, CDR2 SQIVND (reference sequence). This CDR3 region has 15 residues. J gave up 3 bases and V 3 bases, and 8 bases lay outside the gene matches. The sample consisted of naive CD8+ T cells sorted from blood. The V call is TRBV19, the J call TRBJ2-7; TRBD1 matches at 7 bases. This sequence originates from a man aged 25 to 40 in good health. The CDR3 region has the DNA TGTGCCAGTAGTATCGGAACAGGGGCCCTCTACGAGCAGTACTTC. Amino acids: CASSIGTGALYEQYF.